Listed below are T cell receptor beta chains from one sample, sequenced in a study of shared T cell receptors in the human thymus. Profiling relied on immunoSEQ multiplex PCR, and the TCRdb table lists in-frame clones only, not all of them. The sample lists over 650,000 clones, 80% to 90% occurring once. A further study also used this sample, focusing on human thymus T cells.

Sequencing was carried out using thymocytes. The receptors here all came from a boy younger than two with a congenital heart defect. Both conserved end residues are trimmed from each CDR3. Size tells how often a clone was seen (once, few, many) or the class of an expanded clone, and some rows leave it out.

V: TRBV29-1; size: once; J: TRBJ1-1; CDR3: SVASLNQGPTEAF
V: TRBV6-6; size: NA; J: NA; CDR3: ASRPLRSYEQY
V: TRBV14; size: once; J: TRBJ1-1; CDR3: ASSWDRGSSEAF
V: TRBV7-2; size: once; J: TRBJ2-2; CDR3: ASSLTRKMGTGELF
V: TRBV2; size: NA; J: TRBJ2-1; CDR3: ASLHRTGGYNEQF
V: TRBV2; size: NA; J: TRBJ2-7; CDR3: ASSAPGQGSYEQY
V: TRBV7-2; size: NA; J: TRBJ1-1; CDR3: ASSFGAVKDTEAF
V: TRBV27; size: NA; J: TRBJ2-5; CDR3: ASSLLGAGVGETQY
V: TRBV6-5; size: NA; J: TRBJ1-1; CDR3: ASSAGVYTEAF
V: TRBV7-9; size: NA; J: TRBJ2-3; CDR3: ASSHTRLAGGPTDTQY
V: TRBV5-4; size: NA; J: TRBJ2-7; CDR3: ASSSGQGLSYEQY
V: TRBV29-1; size: NA; J: TRBJ2-5; CDR3: SVESPGETQY
V: TRBV5-1; size: NA; J: TRBJ2-3; CDR3: ASSFRGGLRTDTQY
V: TRBV28; size: NA; J: TRBJ2-5; CDR3: ASSDRTVAETQY
V: TRBV9; size: NA; J: TRBJ2-7; CDR3: ASSVASGDAYEQY
V: TRBV5-1; size: NA; J: TRBJ2-7; CDR3: ANSLGGYEQY
V: TRBV6-1; size: NA; J: TRBJ2-4; CDR3: ASSDHLAKNIQY
V: TRBV7-2; size: once; J: TRBJ2-1; CDR3: ASSLVPDRAGGEQF
V: TRBV28; size: few; J: TRBJ1-4; CDR3: ASSYLHRPTNEKLF
V: TRBV27; size: NA; J: TRBJ2-7; CDR3: ASSPGSGGPYEQY
V: TRBV11-2; size: NA; J: TRBJ2-1; CDR3: ASSLSRLSSYNEQF
V: TRBV6-5; size: NA; J: TRBJ2-7; CDR3: ASRTETGAHEQY
V: TRBV19; size: NA; J: TRBJ1-1; CDR3: ASSSGVGRLNTEAF
V: TRBV4-1; size: NA; J: TRBJ2-3; CDR3: ASRSGQEVTDTQY
V: TRBV5-6; size: NA; J: TRBJ2-7; CDR3: ASSFLDRDLDYEQY
V: TRBV19; size: NA; J: TRBJ2-6; CDR3: ASGTGLTSGANVLT
V: TRBV5-4; size: NA; J: TRBJ2-7; CDR3: ASSCLGTGGFYEQY
V: TRBV2; size: once; J: TRBJ2-1; CDR3: ATLAGGPGAYNEQF
V: TRBV4-1; size: NA; J: TRBJ2-5; CDR3: ASSQGISGSQETQY
V: TRBV7-2; size: NA; J: TRBJ2-3; CDR3: ASSLRPQGTTDTQY
V: TRBV2; size: NA; J: TRBJ2-3; CDR3: ASKTSGNTDTQY
V: TRBV25-1; size: NA; J: TRBJ2-1; CDR3: ASSLGQRPYNEQF
V: TRBV25-1; size: NA; J: TRBJ1-4; CDR3: ASSARTGINEKLF
V: TRBV10-2; size: NA; J: TRBJ2-7; CDR3: ASSCKGAPEQY
V: TRBV2; size: NA; J: TRBJ1-1; CDR3: ASTPAGASTEAF
V: TRBV4-1; size: NA; J: TRBJ2-1; CDR3: ASSQEEASGRNEQF
V: TRBV28; size: NA; J: TRBJ2-7; CDR3: ASSSRDREGEQY
V: TRBV7-9; size: NA; J: TRBJ1-2; CDR3: ASSFQQGRLT
V: TRBV4-3; size: once; J: TRBJ1-1; CDR3: ASSQDWDFAWYTEAF
V: TRBV28; size: NA; J: TRBJ2-3; CDR3: ASSFGDITDTQY
V: TRBV7-9; size: NA; J: TRBJ2-1; CDR3: ASSLNGRAYEQF
V: TRBV14; size: NA; J: TRBJ1-1; CDR3: ASSHYPSGENTEAF
V: TRBV28; size: NA; J: TRBJ2-4; CDR3: ASSPSGSGRAKNIQY
V: TRBV7-2; size: NA; J: TRBJ2-7; CDR3: ASTLKIGGRDEQY
V: TRBV18; size: NA; J: TRBJ2-2; CDR3: ASSLQAAITNTGELF
V: TRBV27; size: NA; J: TRBJ2-7; CDR3: ASSFSGDRVYEQY
V: TRBV5-1; size: NA; J: TRBJ2-1; CDR3: ASSLVGTSRHNEQF